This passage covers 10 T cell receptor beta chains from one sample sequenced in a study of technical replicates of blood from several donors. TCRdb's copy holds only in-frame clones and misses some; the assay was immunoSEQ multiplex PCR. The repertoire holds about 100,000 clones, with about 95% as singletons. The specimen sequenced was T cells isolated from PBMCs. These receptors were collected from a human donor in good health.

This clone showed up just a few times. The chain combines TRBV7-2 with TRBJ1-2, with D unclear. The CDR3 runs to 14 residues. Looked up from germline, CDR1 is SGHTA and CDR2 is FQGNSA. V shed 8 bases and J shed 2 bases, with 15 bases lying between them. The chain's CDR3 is CASPQDGINYGYTF. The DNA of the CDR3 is TGTGCCAGCCCCCAGGACGGGATAAACTATGGCTACACCTTC.

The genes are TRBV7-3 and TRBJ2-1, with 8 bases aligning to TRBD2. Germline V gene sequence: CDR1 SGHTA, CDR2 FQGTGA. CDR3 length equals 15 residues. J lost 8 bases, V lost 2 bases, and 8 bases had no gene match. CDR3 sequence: CASSLSPGGKDEQFF. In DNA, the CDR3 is TGTGCCAGCAGCTTATCCCCGGGAGGGAAAGATGAGCAGTTCTTC.

CDR3 residues: CASSSGGGQPQHF. In nucleotides, the CDR3 is TGTGCCAGCAGCTCGGGAGGGGGTCAGCCCCAGCATTTT. This chain links TRBV7-2 with TRBJ1-5; D is possibly TRBD1 (6 bases). CDR3 length: 13 amino acids. V lost 4 bases and J 6 bases, leaving 10 bases between the germline ends. Germline lookup yields CDR1 SGHTA and CDR2 FQGNSA. The variable domain in full, completed from reference TRBV7-2 and TRBJ1-5, reads GAGVSQSPSNKVTEKGKDVELRCDPISGHTALYWYRQSLGQGLEFLIYFQGNSAPDKSGLPSDRFSAERTGGSVSTLTIQRTQQEDSAVYLCASSSGGGQPQHFGDGTRLSIL.

The CDR3 protein is CASSFPGQGAIFGYEQYF. CDR3 coding DNA: TGTGCCAGCAGCTTTCCGGGACAGGGGGCGATCTTCGGCTACGAGCAGTACTTC. The rearrangement uses TRBV7-8 and TRBJ2-7, with TRBD1 matching 12 bases. V shed 3 bases and J 3 bases; nucleotides not matched to a gene: 12. From germline, CDR1 is SGHVS and CDR2 FQNEAQ. CDR3 length equals 18 residues.

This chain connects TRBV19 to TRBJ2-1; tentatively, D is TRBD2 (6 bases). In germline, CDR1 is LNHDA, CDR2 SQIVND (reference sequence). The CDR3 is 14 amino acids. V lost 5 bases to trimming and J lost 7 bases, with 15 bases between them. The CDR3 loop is CASSPGLNINEQFF. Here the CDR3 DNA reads TGTGCCAGTAGTCCCGGACTAAACATAAATGAGCAGTTCTTC.

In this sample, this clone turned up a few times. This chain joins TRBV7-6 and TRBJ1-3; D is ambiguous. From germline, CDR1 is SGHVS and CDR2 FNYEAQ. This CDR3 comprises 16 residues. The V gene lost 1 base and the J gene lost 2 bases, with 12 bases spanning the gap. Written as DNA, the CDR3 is TGTGCCAGCAGCTTAGAAAAAAGCGGGGCTGGAAACACCATATATTTT. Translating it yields CASSLEKSGAGNTIYF.

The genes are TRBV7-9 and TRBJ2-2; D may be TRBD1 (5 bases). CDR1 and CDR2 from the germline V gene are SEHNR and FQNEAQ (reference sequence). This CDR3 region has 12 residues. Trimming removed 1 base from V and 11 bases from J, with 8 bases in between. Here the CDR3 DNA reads TGTGCCAGCAGCTTAGAAGGGGTCGAGCTGTTTTTT. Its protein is CASSLEGVELFF.

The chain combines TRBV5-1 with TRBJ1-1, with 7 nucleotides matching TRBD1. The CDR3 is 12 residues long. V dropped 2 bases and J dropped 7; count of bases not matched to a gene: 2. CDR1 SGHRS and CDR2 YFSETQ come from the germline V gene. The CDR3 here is CASSFNRGEAFF. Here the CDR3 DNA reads TGCGCCAGCAGCTTTAACAGGGGTGAAGCTTTCTTT.

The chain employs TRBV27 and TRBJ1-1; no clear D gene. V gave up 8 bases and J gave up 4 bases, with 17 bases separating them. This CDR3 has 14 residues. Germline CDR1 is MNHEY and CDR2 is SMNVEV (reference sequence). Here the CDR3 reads CASQLAGPSTEAFF. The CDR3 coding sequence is TGTGCCAGCCAATTGGCAGGCCCGAGCACTGAAGCTTTCTTT.

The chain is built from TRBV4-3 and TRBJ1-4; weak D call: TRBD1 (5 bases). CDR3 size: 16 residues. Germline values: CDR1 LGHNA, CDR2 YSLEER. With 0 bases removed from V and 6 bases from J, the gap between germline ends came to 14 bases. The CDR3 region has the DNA TGCGCCAGCAGCCAAGAATACGGCGGGGGGTATGAAAAACTGTTTTTT. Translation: CASSQEYGGGYEKLFF.